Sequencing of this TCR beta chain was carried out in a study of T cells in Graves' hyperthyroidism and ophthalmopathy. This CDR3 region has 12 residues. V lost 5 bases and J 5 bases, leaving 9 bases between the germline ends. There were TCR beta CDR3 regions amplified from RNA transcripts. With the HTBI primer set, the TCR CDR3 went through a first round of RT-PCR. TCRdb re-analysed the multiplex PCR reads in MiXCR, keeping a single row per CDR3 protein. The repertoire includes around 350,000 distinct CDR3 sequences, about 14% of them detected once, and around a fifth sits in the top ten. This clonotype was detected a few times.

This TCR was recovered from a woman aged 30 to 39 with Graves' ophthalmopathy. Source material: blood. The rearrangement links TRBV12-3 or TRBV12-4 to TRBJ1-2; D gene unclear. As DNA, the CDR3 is TGTGCCAGCAGTCCGGAGAGATATGGCTACACCTTC. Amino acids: CASSPERYGYTF.